This T cell receptor beta chain was captured in a study of OX40 agonist ivuxolimab in advanced cancers. Across the study: Clinicians treated patients with ivuxolimab, an agonistic anti-OX40 (CD134) antibody. Of mixed ages from about 23 to 79 and averaging around 60 years, the group was around 78% male. One patient with hepatocellular carcinoma and two with cutaneous melanoma, three in all, had partial responses.

V was cut by 0 bases and J by 8 bases, with 14 bases left in between. CDR1 is SGHRS, CDR2 YFSETQ, per germline. The CDR3 runs to 15 residues. Regarding this clone: The target antigen is unknown.

The study, taken as a whole, reports: On average, CD8+ T cells had more expanded clones than CD4+.

Libraries were prepared by immunoSEQ multiplex PCR; TCRdb keeps only in-frame clonotypes and omits some of them. The table lists fewer than 20,000 clones, 84% of them singletons. The sample in question was CD4+ or CD8+ T cells sorted from blood, obtained in a trial of the OX40 agonist ivuxolimab. The chain joins TRBV5-1 to TRBJ2-2, with D unclear. The TCR comes from an adult with an advanced solid tumor such as melanoma, head and neck, liver or kidney cancer. The CDR3 coding sequence is TGCGCCAGCAGCTTGGACTTCCCCTTGCCAGGGGAGCTGTTTTTT. Its translation: CASSLDFPLPGELFF.